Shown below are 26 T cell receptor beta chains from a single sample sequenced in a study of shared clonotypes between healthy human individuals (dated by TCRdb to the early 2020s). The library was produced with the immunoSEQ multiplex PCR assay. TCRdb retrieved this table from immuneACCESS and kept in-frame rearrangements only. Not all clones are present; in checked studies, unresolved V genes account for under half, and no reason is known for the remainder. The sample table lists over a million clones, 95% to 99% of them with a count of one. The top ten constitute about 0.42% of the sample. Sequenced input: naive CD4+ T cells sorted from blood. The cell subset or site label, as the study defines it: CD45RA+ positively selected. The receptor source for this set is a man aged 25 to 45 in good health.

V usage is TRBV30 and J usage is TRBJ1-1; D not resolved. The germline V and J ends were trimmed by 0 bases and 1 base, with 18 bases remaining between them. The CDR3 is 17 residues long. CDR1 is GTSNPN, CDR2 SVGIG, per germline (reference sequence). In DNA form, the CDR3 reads TGTGCCTGGAGTGTAAGGCTTAGGTCTTCGGGGAACACTGAAGCTTTCTTT. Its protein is CAWSVRLRSSGNTEAFF.

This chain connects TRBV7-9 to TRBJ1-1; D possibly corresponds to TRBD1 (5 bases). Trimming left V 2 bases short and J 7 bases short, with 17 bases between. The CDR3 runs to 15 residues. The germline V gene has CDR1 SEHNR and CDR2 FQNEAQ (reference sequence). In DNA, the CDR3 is TGTGCCAGCAGCTTACCGGGCACCGGGGGGGATGAAGCTTTCTTT. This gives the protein CASSLPGTGGDEAFF.

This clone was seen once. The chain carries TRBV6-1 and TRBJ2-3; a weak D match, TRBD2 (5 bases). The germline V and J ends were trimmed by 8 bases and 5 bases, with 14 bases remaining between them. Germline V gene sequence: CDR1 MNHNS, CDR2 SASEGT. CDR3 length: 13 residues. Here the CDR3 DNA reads TGTGCCAGCGTAGGACTGGCTTTAGATACGCAGTATTTT. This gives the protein CASVGLALDTQYF.

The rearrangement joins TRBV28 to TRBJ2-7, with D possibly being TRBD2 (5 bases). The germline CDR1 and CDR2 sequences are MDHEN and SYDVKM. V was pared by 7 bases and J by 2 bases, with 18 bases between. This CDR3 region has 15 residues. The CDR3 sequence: CASTRGAVPPYEQYF. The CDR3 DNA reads TGTGCCAGCACCAGAGGAGCGGTCCCACCCTACGAGCAGTACTTC.

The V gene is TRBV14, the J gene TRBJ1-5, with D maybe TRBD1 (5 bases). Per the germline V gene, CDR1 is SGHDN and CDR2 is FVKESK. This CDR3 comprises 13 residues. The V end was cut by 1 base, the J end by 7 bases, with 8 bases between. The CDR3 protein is CASSQGDGQPQHF. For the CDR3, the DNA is TGTGCCAGCAGCCAAGGGGACGGGCAGCCCCAGCATTTT. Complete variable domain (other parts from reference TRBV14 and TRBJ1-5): EAGVTQFPSHSVIEKGQTVTLRCDPISGHDNLYWYRRVMGKEIKFLLHFVKESKQDESGMPNNRFLAERTGGTYSTLKVQPAELEDSGVYFCASSQGDGQPQHFGDGTRLSIL.

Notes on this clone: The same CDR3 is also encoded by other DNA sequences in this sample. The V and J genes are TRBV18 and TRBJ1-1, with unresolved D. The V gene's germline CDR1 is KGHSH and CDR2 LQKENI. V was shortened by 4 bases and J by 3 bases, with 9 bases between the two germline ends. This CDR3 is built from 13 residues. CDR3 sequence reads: CASSQGRDTEAFF. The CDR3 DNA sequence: TGTGCCAGCTCACAAGGGAGGGACACTGAAGCTTTCTTT. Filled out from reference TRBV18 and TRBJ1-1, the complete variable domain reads NAGVMQNPRHLVRRRGQEARLRCSPMKGHSHVYWYRQLPEEGLKFMVYLQKENIIDESGMPKERFSAEFPKEGPSILRIQQVVRGDSAAYFCASSQGRDTEAFFGQGTRLTVV.

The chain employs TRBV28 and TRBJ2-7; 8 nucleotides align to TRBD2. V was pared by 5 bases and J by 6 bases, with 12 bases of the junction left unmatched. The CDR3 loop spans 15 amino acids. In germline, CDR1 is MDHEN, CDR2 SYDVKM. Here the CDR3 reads CASSVVGPSGREQYF. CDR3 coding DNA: TGTGCCAGCAGTGTGGTGGGGCCTAGCGGGCGCGAGCAGTACTTC.

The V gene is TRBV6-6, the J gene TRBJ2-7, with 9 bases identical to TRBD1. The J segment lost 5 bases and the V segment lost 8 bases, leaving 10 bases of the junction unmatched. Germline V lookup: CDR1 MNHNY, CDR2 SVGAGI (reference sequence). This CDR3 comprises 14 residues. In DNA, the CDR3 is TGTGCCAGCTCCCTACAGGGGGCTAGTAACGAGCAGTACTTC. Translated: CASSLQGASNEQYF.

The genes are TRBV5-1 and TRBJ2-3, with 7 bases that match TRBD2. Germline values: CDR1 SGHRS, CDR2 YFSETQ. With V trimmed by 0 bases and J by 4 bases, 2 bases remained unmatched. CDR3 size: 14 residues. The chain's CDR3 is CASSLGSGADTQYF. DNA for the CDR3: TGCGCCAGCAGCTTGGGGAGCGGGGCAGATACGCAGTATTTT.

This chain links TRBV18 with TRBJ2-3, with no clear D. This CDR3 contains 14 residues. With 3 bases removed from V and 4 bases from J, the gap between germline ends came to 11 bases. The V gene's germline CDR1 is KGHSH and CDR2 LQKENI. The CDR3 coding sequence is TGTGCCAGCTCACCCCAAATCTCAGCAGATACGCAGTATTTT. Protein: CASSPQISADTQYF.

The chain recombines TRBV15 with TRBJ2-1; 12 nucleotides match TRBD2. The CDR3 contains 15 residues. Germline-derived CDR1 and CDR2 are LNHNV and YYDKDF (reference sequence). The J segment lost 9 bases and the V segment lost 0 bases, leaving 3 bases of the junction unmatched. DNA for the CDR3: TGTGCCACCAGCAGAGAACTAGCGGGAGGACTTGAGCAGTTCTTC. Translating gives CATSRELAGGLEQFF.

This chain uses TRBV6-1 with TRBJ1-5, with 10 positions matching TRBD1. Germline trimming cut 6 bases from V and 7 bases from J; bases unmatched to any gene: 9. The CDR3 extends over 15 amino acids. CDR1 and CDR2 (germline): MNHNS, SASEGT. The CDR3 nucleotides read TGTGCCAGCAGGACCGCGGGGGGACAGGGGCAGCCCCAGCATTTT. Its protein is CASRTAGGQGQPQHF.

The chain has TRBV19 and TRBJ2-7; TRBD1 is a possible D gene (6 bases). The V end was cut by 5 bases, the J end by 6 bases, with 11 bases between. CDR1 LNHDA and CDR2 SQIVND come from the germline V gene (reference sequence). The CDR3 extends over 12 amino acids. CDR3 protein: CASSPQGFEQYF. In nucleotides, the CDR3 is TGTGCCAGTAGTCCACAGGGTTTCGAGCAGTACTTC.

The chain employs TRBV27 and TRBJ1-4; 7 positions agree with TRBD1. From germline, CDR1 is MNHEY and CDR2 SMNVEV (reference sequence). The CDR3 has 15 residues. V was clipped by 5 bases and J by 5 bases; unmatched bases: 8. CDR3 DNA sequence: TGTGCCAGCAGTCCGCAGGGGGGGAGGAATGAAAAACTGTTTTTT. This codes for CASSPQGGRNEKLFF.

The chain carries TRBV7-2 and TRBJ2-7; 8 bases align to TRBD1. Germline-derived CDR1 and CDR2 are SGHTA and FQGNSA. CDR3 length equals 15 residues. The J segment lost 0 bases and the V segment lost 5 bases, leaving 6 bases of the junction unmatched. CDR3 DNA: TGTGCCAGCAGCGCCCGTGACAGGGGCTCCTACGAGCAGTACTTC. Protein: CASSARDRGSYEQYF.

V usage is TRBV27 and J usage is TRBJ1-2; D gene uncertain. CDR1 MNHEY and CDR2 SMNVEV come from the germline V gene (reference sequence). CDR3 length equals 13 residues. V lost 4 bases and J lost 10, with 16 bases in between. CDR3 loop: CASSSLSARNYTF. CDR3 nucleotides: TGTGCCAGCAGTTCACTCTCGGCTAGAAACTACACCTTC.

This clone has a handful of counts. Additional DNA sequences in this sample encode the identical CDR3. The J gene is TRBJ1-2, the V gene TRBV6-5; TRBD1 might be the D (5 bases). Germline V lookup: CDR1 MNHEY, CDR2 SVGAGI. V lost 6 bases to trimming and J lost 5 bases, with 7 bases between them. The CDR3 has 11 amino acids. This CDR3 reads CASSRGYGYTF. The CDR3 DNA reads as TGTGCCAGCAGCCGGGGGTATGGCTACACCTTC.

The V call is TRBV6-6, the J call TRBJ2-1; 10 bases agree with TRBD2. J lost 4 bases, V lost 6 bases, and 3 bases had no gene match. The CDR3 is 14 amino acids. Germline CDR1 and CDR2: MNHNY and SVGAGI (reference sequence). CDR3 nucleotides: TGTGCCAGCAGCCAGCGGGAGGGGTACAATGAGCAGTTCTTC. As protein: CASSQREGYNEQFF.

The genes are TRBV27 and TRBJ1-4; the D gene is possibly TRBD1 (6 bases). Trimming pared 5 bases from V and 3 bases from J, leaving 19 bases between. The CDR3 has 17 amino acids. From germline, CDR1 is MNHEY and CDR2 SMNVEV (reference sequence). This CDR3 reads CASSPTTGIAANEKLFF. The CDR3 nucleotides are TGTGCCAGCAGTCCAACCACAGGGATTGCAGCTAATGAAAAACTGTTTTTT. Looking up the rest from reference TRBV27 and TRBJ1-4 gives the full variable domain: EAQVTQNPRYLITVTGKKLTVTCSQNMNHEYMSWYRQDPGLGLRQIYYSMNVEVTDKGDVPEGYKVSRKEKRNFPLILESPSPNQTSLYFCASSPTTGIAANEKLFFGSGTQLSVL.

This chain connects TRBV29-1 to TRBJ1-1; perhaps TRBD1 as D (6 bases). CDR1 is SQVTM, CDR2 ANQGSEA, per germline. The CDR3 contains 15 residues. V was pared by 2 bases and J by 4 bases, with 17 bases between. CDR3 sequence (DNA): TGCAGCGTTGAATATAGGGGGAAGGAGGGCACTGAAGCTTTCTTT. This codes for CSVEYRGKEGTEAFF.

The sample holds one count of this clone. The CDR3 here is CASWGFSDGQETQYF. In DNA, the CDR3 is TGTGCCAGCTGGGGGTTTAGCGACGGACAAGAGACCCAGTACTTC. The rearrangement uses TRBV2 and TRBJ2-5; perhaps D is TRBD1 or TRBD2 (5 bases each). V was shortened by 8 bases and J by 2 bases, with 18 bases between the two germline ends. The CDR3 totals 15 residues. Looked up from germline, CDR1 is SNHLY and CDR2 is FYNNEI.

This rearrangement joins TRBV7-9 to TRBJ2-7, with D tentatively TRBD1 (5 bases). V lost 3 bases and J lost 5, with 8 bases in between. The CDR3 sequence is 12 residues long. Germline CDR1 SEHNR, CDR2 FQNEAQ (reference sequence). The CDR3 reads CASSFWGNEQYF. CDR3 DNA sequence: TGTGCCAGCAGCTTTTGGGGCAACGAGCAGTACTTC.

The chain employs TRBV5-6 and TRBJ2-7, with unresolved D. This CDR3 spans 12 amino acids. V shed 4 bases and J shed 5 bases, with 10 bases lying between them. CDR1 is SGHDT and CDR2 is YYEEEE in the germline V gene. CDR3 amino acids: CASSRRLNEQYF. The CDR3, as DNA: TGTGCCAGCAGCCGGCGCCTAAACGAGCAGTACTTC.

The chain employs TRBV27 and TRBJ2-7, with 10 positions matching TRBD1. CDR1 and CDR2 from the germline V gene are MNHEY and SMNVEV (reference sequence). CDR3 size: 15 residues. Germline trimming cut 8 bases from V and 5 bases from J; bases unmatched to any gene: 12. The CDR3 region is CASGTLGTGENEQYF. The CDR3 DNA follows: TGTGCCAGCGGGACGCTCGGGACAGGGGAGAACGAGCAGTACTTC.

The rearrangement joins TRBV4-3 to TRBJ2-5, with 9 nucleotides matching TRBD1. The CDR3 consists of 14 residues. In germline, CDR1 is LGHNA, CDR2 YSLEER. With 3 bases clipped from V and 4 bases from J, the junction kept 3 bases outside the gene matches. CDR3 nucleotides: TGCGCCAGCAGCCACGGGACAGGGTCAGAGACCCAGTACTTC. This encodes CASSHGTGSETQYF.

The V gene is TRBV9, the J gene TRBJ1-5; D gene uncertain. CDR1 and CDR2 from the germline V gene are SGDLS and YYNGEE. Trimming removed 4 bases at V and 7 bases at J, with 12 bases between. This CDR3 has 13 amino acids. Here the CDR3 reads CASSPREGQPQHF. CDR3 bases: TGTGCCAGCAGCCCTCGGGAGGGCCAGCCCCAGCATTTT.